Shown below are 13 T cell receptor beta chains from a single sample sequenced in a study of shared clonotypes between healthy human individuals. Using immunoSEQ multiplex PCR, the repertoire was profiled, and TCRdb retains in-frame clones only, with some absent. The profile shows about 2,500,000 clones, approximately 92% of them singletons. Sequencing used naive CD4+ T cells sorted from blood. Described subset: CD45RA+ positively selected. The receptor set was obtained from a man younger than 30 in good health.

The chain uses TRBV6-5 and TRBJ1-1; D possibly corresponds to TRBD1 (5 bases). The CDR3 extends over 15 amino acids. Germline CDR1 MNHEY, CDR2 SVGAGI. Trimming took off 3 bases at V and 2 bases at J, with 13 bases between the two ends. CDR3 protein: CASSYFGGGNTEAFF. CDR3 in DNA: TGTGCCAGCAGTTATTTTGGGGGAGGAAACACTGAAGCTTTCTTT.

The chain recombines TRBV2 with TRBJ2-2; D is unresolved. CDR1 is SNHLY, CDR2 FYNNEI, per germline. The CDR3 loop spans 12 amino acids. V gave up 5 bases and J gave up 6 bases, with 7 bases separating them. In nucleotides, the CDR3 is TGTGCCAGCAGTACAAGTCCCGGGGAGCTGTTTTTT. Protein sequence: CASSTSPGELFF.

The chain combines TRBV5-5 with TRBJ2-5; 7 bases fit TRBD1. This CDR3 has 16 amino acids. J gave up 1 base and V 4 bases, and 10 bases lay outside the gene matches. Germline assignment: CDR1 SGHKS and CDR2 YYEKEE (reference sequence). The DNA for the CDR3 is TGTGCCAGCAGCCCAGGGGTAGACAGGGTCCAAGAGACCCAGTACTTC. The encoded protein is CASSPGVDRVQETQYF.

This clone was counted a few times. This chain connects TRBV30 to TRBJ1-1; D ambiguous. Trimming removed 1 base at V and 1 base at J, with 7 bases between. CDR1 and CDR2 (germline): GTSNPN, SVGIG (reference sequence). This CDR3 has 13 amino acids. The CDR3 sequence is CAWSADQNTEAFF. DNA of the CDR3: TGTGCCTGGAGTGCGGATCAGAACACTGAAGCTTTCTTT.

Concerning this clone: The junction differs from germline at one of its ends, possibly a read error. The same CDR3 also results from other DNA sequences found in this sample. The chain links TRBV5-1 to TRBJ1-2; 10 bases map to TRBD1. CDR1 SGHRS and CDR2 YFSETQ come from the germline V gene. The CDR3 totals 15 residues. The CDR3 sequence: CASSLGQGANYGYTF. For the CDR3, the DNA is TGCGCCAGCAGCTTGGGACAGGGGGCCAACTATGGCTACACCTTT. The full variable domain, rest sourced from reference TRBV5-1 and TRBJ1-2, is KAGVTQTPRYLIKTRGQQVTLSCSPISGHRSVSWYQQTPGQGLQFLFEYFSETQRNKGNFPGRFSGRQFSNSRSEMNVSTLELGDSALYLCASSLGQGANYGYTFGSGTRLTVV.

V gene TRBV10-1 combines with J gene TRBJ2-2; no definite D call. The CDR3 contains 13 residues. Germline V gene lookup returns CDR1 WNHNN and CDR2 SYGVQD (reference sequence). The ends were cut back, 5 bases at V and 5 bases at J, with 9 bases in the middle. Written as DNA, the CDR3 is TGCGCCAGCAGTTTGGGGTTGACCGGGGAGCTGTTTTTT. It specifies CASSLGLTGELFF.

V is TRBV5-1 and J is TRBJ2-7, with D maybe TRBD2 (7 bases). This CDR3 is built from 15 residues. Trimming pared 4 bases from V and 6 bases from J, leaving 20 bases between. Germline CDR1 and CDR2: SGHRS and YFSETQ. CDR3 sequence reads: CASSLGGAQPSEQYF. The CDR3, as DNA: TGCGCCAGCAGCCTGGGGGGGGCACAACCTTCCGAGCAGTACTTC.

V usage is TRBV18 and J usage is TRBJ2-7; TRBD2 aligns across 12 bases. The V segment lost 3 bases and the J segment 0 bases; nucleotides outside the gene matches: 9. The CDR3 length is 18 residues. Germline V gene sequence: CDR1 KGHSH, CDR2 LQKENI. CDR3 protein: CASSPVLAGGLSSYEQYF. CDR3 DNA: TGTGCCAGCTCACCCGTTCTAGCGGGGGGGTTGAGCTCCTACGAGCAGTACTTC.

This chain links TRBV7-2 with TRBJ2-2; weak D call: TRBD2 (6 bases). This CDR3 is built from 15 residues. The ends were cut back, 4 bases at V and 4 bases at J, with 13 bases in the middle. Germline V gene lookup returns CDR1 SGHTA and CDR2 FQGNSA. This CDR3 is CASSWASAGTGELFF. The DNA of the CDR3 is TGTGCCAGCAGCTGGGCTAGCGCTGGCACCGGGGAGCTGTTTTTT.

In its sample, this clone was seen once. CDR3 residues: CASSSLAGIPYEQYF. As DNA, the CDR3 is TGTGCCAGCAGCTCCCTCGCGGGAATACCCTACGAGCAGTACTTC. The chain carries TRBV5-6 and TRBJ2-7; D may be TRBD2 (6 bases). The germline gives CDR1 SGHDT, CDR2 YYEEEE. With 3 bases removed from V and 2 bases from J, the gap between germline ends came to 15 bases. There are 15 residues in the CDR3.

The rearrangement uses TRBV2 and TRBJ2-5; TRBD2 is a possible D gene (5 bases). The CDR3 sequence is 13 residues long. Germline assignment: CDR1 SNHLY and CDR2 FYNNEI. The V end lost 4 bases, the J end lost 1 base, and 7 bases lay between the germline ends. This chain's CDR3 is CASSGAAQETQYF. CDR3 sequence (DNA): TGTGCCAGCAGTGGAGCGGCCCAAGAGACCCAGTACTTC.

Concerning this clone: The identical CDR3 is also encoded by other nucleotide sequences in the sample. This chain joins TRBV5-4 and TRBJ1-2; no definite D call. CDR1 and CDR2 from the germline V gene are SGHNT and YYREEE (reference sequence). V was shortened by 4 bases and J by 7 bases, with 11 bases between the two germline ends. This CDR3 has 12 amino acids. The CDR3 is CASSPLVGGYTF. CDR3 nucleotides: TGTGCCAGCAGCCCCCTCGTCGGTGGCTACACCTTC.

The chain carries TRBV5-1 and TRBJ1-2, with no clear D. The CDR3 runs 15 residues. V was pared by 3 bases and J by 0 bases, with 12 bases between. CDR1 is SGHRS, CDR2 YFSETQ, per germline. This CDR3 is CASSSDVTANYGYTF. In nucleotides, the CDR3 is TGCGCCAGCAGCTCGGACGTCACAGCTAACTATGGCTACACCTTC. Full variable domain (rest looked up from reference TRBV5-1 and TRBJ1-2): KAGVTQTPRYLIKTRGQQVTLSCSPISGHRSVSWYQQTPGQGLQFLFEYFSETQRNKGNFPGRFSGRQFSNSRSEMNVSTLELGDSALYLCASSSDVTANYGYTFGSGTRLTVV.